This T cell receptor beta chain was profiled in a study of cytomegalovirus exposure and HLA in healthy donors. Findings and caveats of the study: In an earlier analysis, most TCR beta V segments were productive about 90% or about 30% of the time. Sequencing likely generated an artifact that appeared as a cluster of highly shared sequence variants. HLA alleles showed associations with 15,000 to 20,000 TCR beta sequences in a later analysis, at a 0.05 false discovery rate.

This CDR3 has 14 amino acids. V was trimmed by 1 base and J by 3 bases, leaving 8 bases between them. The germline gives CDR1 SGHRS, CDR2 YFSETQ. A remark on this clone: Its antigen is as yet unknown.

Both 60 Vbeta primers and 13 Jbeta primers went into the PCR. Here immunoSEQ multiplex PCR was the method, and the copy in TCRdb shows in-frame clones only, minus some. The sample has 70,000 or so clones; the top ten hold approximately 0.81%. The sequenced sample was PBMCs. The chain carries TRBV5-1 and TRBJ1-3, with D unclear. The TCR was taken from a boy aged 10-17 years in good health and CMV-seronegative. The CDR3 protein is CASSLSGLGNTIYF. The CDR3 DNA sequence: TGCGCCAGCAGCTTGTCAGGCCTTGGAAACACCATATATTTT.